A single sample is the source of the 9 T cell receptor beta chains below, sequenced in a study of CD8+CD57+ T cells in acquired aplastic anemia. According to the study, genomic DNA was the template for TCR beta VDJ and CDR3 profiling. One entry per CDR3 protein results from TCRdb running MiXCR on the reads. The table lists 150,000 to 200,000 distinct CDR3 sequences, under 55% of them singletons, with 2.5% to 3.5% in the top ten. The sequenced material came from sorted CD4+, CD8+, or CD8+CD57+ T cells (not recorded which) from PBMCs. These receptors originate from a human donor in good health.

This chain joins TRBV20-1 and TRBJ1-6, with TRBD1 matching over 7 bases. Trimming took 4 bases from V and 6 from J; bases not matched to a gene: 0. CDR1 and CDR2 (germline): DFQATT, SNEGSKA (reference sequence). This CDR3 is 12 amino acids long. The CDR3 nucleotides read TGCAGTGCTACAGGGGGTAATTCACCCCTCCACTTT. It is translated as CSATGGNSPLHF.

This clonotype was observed many times. The V and J genes are TRBV29-1 and TRBJ2-7; the D gene is possibly TRBD1 (6 bases). Trimming took off 4 bases at V and 0 bases at J, with 13 bases between the two ends. The CDR3 spans 14 residues. The germline gives CDR1 SQVTM, CDR2 ANQGSEA. The CDR3 spells CSVAGHEASYEQYF. For the CDR3, the DNA is TGCAGCGTTGCGGGACACGAAGCCTCCTACGAGCAGTACTTC.

The genes are TRBV6-2 or TRBV6-3 and TRBJ2-6; 7 bases fit TRBD1. The CDR3 is 17 residues long. CDR1 and CDR2 from the germline V gene are MNHEY and SVGEGT. The trim removed 2 bases at V and 0 bases at J, leaving 4 bases unmatched. The CDR3 bases are TGTGCCAGCAGTTACGGAGACAGGGTCTCTGGGGCCAACGTCCTGACTTTC. Translation: CASSYGDRVSGANVLTF.

This chain uses TRBV9 with TRBJ1-5; D ambiguous. Per the germline V gene, CDR1 is SGDLS and CDR2 is YYNGEE. Trimming removed 0 bases from V and 1 base from J, with 8 bases in between. This CDR3 has 15 amino acids. The CDR3 reads CASSVGPESNQPQHF. CDR3 DNA sequence: TGTGCCAGCAGCGTAGGTCCGGAAAGCAATCAGCCCCAGCATTTT.

As concerns this clonotype: This likely comes from a read error, as the CDR3 has no conserved phenylalanine or tryptophan at its end. The DNA is left out, because the CDR3 cannot be placed on it with certainty; the CDR3 is given as TCRdb lists it. The chain recombines TRBV24-1 with TRBJ2-7; the table's D call, TRBD1, was not checked against the DNA. From germline, CDR1 is KGHDR and CDR2 SFDVKD. Counting both end residues, the CDR3 totals 12 amino acids. The CDR3 here is CATQQGRGERYS.

This clonotype was recorded at least ten times. This chain links TRBV11-2 with TRBJ2-7, with no clear D. Trimming removed 1 base from V and 0 bases from J, with 16 bases in between. The germline gives CDR1 SGHAT, CDR2 FQNNGV. The CDR3 spans 17 residues. This CDR3 reads CASSLVVGRSSSYEQYF. The CDR3 nucleotides are TGTGCCAGCAGCTTAGTTGTGGGCCGGAGTAGCTCCTACGAGCAGTACTTC.

The V gene is TRBV19, the J gene TRBJ2-7; 12 nucleotides match TRBD1. The CDR3 has 16 residues. Germline V gene data show CDR1 as LNHDA and CDR2 as SQIVND (reference sequence). The V gene end was trimmed by 3 bases and the J gene end by 6 bases; junction bases not matched to a gene: 9. The DNA of the CDR3 is TGTGCCAGTAGTATGCTAGGGACAGGGGGCAGCGGCGAGCAGTACTTC. It translates to CASSMLGTGGSGEQYF.

With respect to this clonotype: A much bigger clone sits one base away, suggesting this may be a read error. This chain uses TRBV6-1 with TRBJ1-2; D is unresolved. V shed 5 bases and J shed 4 bases, with 11 bases lying between them. Germline V gene lookup returns CDR1 MNHNS and CDR2 SASEGT. The CDR3 has 13 amino acids. CDR3 region: CASSLETSYGYTF. As DNA, the CDR3 is TGTGCCAGCAGTCTGGAGACTTCCTATGGCTACACCTTC.

The CDR3 bases are TGTGCCAGCAGCTTGGCTCAACAGTTAGGTTCACCCCTCCACTTT. Translating gives CASSLAQQLGSPLHF. The V gene is TRBV5-4, the J gene TRBJ1-6; D call uncertain. The CDR3 runs 15 residues. Trimming pared 0 bases from V and 9 bases from J, leaving 13 bases between. Germline CDR1 is SGHNT and CDR2 is YYREEE (reference sequence).